The entry below describes one T cell receptor (beta chain). The CDR3 has 17 amino acids. The germline CDR1 and CDR2 sequences are MNHEY and SMNVEV (reference sequence). V lost 6 bases, J lost 2 bases, and 12 bases stayed unmatched. The entry originates in a study of blood T cell repertoires in COVID-19. Whole-study context: Material from acute and convalescent COVID-19 was sourced from the United States, Italy and Spain.

TCRdb's table, derived via immunoSEQ multiplex PCR, lists solely in-frame clones and lacks some. The sample lists about 170,000 clones; roughly nine tenths were seen once. This chain connects TRBV27 to TRBJ2-7; 11 bases map to TRBD1. This sequence was found in a woman aged 60-75 years with COVID-19, enrolled during active disease. The sequencing sample was made of peripheral blood. The CDR3 nucleotides read TGTGCCAGCAGGCCCGGGACAGGGGGTTTTCTTCCCTACGAGCAGTACTTC. Amino acids: CASRPGTGGFLPYEQYF.